The 12 T cell receptor beta chains in this list originate from one sample, sequenced in a study of memory CD4+ T cells and cytomegalovirus serostatus. TCRdb's copy holds only in-frame clones and misses some; the assay was immunoSEQ multiplex PCR. The sample consists of around 61,000 clones, 82% of them appearing once. The sort gate was single viable CD3+CD4+CD8-CD45RO+ cells for memory CD4+ T cells. Sequencing input: memory CD4+ T cells from blood. All receptors derive from an adult in good health and CMV-seronegative.

The V call is TRBV18, the J call TRBJ2-7, with D possibly being TRBD1 (6 bases). The CDR3 runs to 17 residues. The V gene's germline CDR1 is KGHSH and CDR2 LQKENI. V lost 3 bases and J 5 bases, leaving 23 bases between the germline ends. The CDR3 DNA sequence: TGTGCCAGCTCACCCTCCTCCGGCAGGGGAATATTCCACGAGCAGTACTTC. Its translation is CASSPSSGRGIFHEQYF.

The V call is TRBV5-1, the J call TRBJ2-3, with 8 bases aligning to TRBD2. The CDR3 has 15 residues. V shed 1 base, J shed 4 bases, and the junction held 5 bases outside the gene matches. From germline, CDR1 is SGHRS and CDR2 YFSETQ. CDR3 region: CASSLSGGAADTQYF. DNA of the CDR3: TGCGCCAGCAGCTTGTCCGGGGGGGCGGCAGATACGCAGTATTTT. The full variable domain, its missing parts supplied by reference TRBV5-1 and TRBJ2-3, is KAGVTQTPRYLIKTRGQQVTLSCSPISGHRSVSWYQQTPGQGLQFLFEYFSETQRNKGNFPGRFSGRQFSNSRSEMNVSTLELGDSALYLCASSLSGGAADTQYFGPGTRLTVL.

This chain links TRBV2 with TRBJ1-2; D possibly corresponds to TRBD1 (5 bases). Trimming shortened V by 4 bases and J by 4 bases, and 10 bases separated the two germline ends. Germline V CDR1 and CDR2: SNHLY, FYNNEI. The CDR3 runs 13 residues. The CDR3 DNA sequence: TGTGCCAGCAGTGCTTCGACAGTCTATGGCTACACCTTC. Protein product: CASSASTVYGYTF. Filled out from reference TRBV2 and TRBJ1-2, the complete variable domain reads EPEVTQTPSHQVTQMGQEVILRCVPISNHLYFYWYRQILGQKVEFLVSFYNNEISEKSEIFDDQFSVERPDGSNFTLKIRSTKLEDSAMYFCASSASTVYGYTFGSGTRLTVV.

The chain combines TRBV18 with TRBJ2-5, with D possibly being TRBD1 (6 bases). The CDR3 spans 14 residues. Germline CDR1 is KGHSH and CDR2 is LQKENI. Trimming stripped 1 base from V and 2 bases from J, with 8 bases between. The CDR3 loop reads CASSPRTVQETQYF. Here the CDR3 DNA reads TGTGCCAGCTCACCACGGACAGTACAAGAGACCCAGTACTTC.

This clone was observed a handful of times. This chain's CDR3 is CAWNPGQGANTEAFF. CDR3 in DNA: TGTGCCTGGAATCCGGGACAGGGGGCGAACACTGAAGCTTTCTTT. J is TRBJ1-1 and V is TRBV30; 12 nucleotides match TRBD1. Germline V gives CDR1 GTSNPN, CDR2 SVGIG (reference sequence). This CDR3 spans 15 amino acids. Trimming removed 4 bases from V and 1 base from J; junction bases left unmatched: 4.

The V and J genes are TRBV16 and TRBJ1-4; D gene uncertain. In germline, CDR1 is KGHSY, CDR2 FQNENV. The germline V and J ends were trimmed by 3 bases and 8 bases, with 13 bases remaining between them. This CDR3 contains 14 residues. CDR3 bases: TGTGCCAGCAGCCAGACCGCTACCAGGGAAAAACTGTTTTTT. Translating it yields CASSQTATREKLFF.

This chain uses TRBV5-8 with TRBJ1-4, with TRBD1 identical over 10 bases. This CDR3 has 15 amino acids. V lost 0 bases, J lost 8 bases, and 4 bases stayed unmatched. Germline CDR1 SGHTS, CDR2 YDEGEE. This chain's CDR3 is CASSLAGTGVEKLFF. CDR3 DNA: TGTGCCAGCAGCTTGGCCGGGACAGGGGTCGAAAAACTGTTTTTT.

Comments on this clone: At one of its ends the junction is not consistent with the germline gene, which may arise from a read error. V and J are TRBV5-6 and TRBJ2-4; tentatively, D is TRBD1 (6 bases). The CDR3 contains 14 residues. CDR1 is SGHDT and CDR2 is YYEEEE in the germline V gene. The CDR3 coding sequence is TGTGCCAGCAGCTTGTTTCTGGGGGCGCTGGATAATAGCTTC. Its translation: CASSLFLGALDNSF. Full variable domain (rest looked up from reference TRBV5-6 and TRBJ2-4): DAGVTQSPTHLIKTRGQQVTLRCSPKSGHDTVSWYQQALGQGPQFIFQYYEEEERQRGNFPDRFSGHQFPNYSSELNVNALLLGDSALYLCASSLFLGALDNSFGAGTRLSVL.

This rearrangement joins TRBV5-1 to TRBJ2-2, with a weak D call TRBD2 (6 bases). The germline CDR1 and CDR2 sequences are SGHRS and YFSETQ. The CDR3 spans 15 residues. Trimming pared 0 bases from V and 4 bases from J, leaving 10 bases between. The CDR3: CASSLERGSTGELFF. As DNA, the CDR3 is TGCGCCAGCAGCTTGGAACGGGGGAGCACCGGGGAGCTGTTTTTT.

The CDR3 DNA follows: TGTGCCAGCAGCCGGGGACAGCCCCTCCACTTT. This translates into CASSRGQPLHF. The gene calls are TRBV5-6 and TRBJ1-6; TRBD1 agrees at 7 bases. The ends lost 4 bases at V and 13 bases at J; junction bases unmatched: 2. The V gene's germline CDR1 is SGHDT and CDR2 YYEEEE. This CDR3 spans 11 amino acids. Together with reference TRBV5-6 and TRBJ1-6, the CDR3 gives the full variable domain: DAGVTQSPTHLIKTRGQQVTLRCSPKSGHDTVSWYQQALGQGPQFIFQYYEEEERQRGNFPDRFSGHQFPNYSSELNVNALLLGDSALYLCASSRGQPLHFGNGTRLTVT.

The V and J genes are TRBV4-3 and TRBJ2-3; TRBD2 might be the D (6 bases). This CDR3 is 15 amino acids long. Germline V lookup: CDR1 LGHNA, CDR2 YSLEER. V lost 1 base, J lost 2 bases, and 10 bases lay in between. The CDR3: CASSQAAGFTDTQYF. Written as DNA, the CDR3 is TGCGCCAGCAGCCAAGCGGCGGGGTTCACAGATACGCAGTATTTT.

This clone has just one count. J is TRBJ1-4 and V is TRBV18, with D possibly being TRBD1 (6 bases). CDR3 length: 15 residues. The germline V gene has CDR1 KGHSH and CDR2 LQKENI. V shed 4 bases and J shed 5 bases, with 14 bases lying between them. The CDR3 coding sequence is TGTGCCAGCTCACTAGGACAAGGGGGGAATGAAAAACTGTTTTTT. It translates to CASSLGQGGNEKLFF.